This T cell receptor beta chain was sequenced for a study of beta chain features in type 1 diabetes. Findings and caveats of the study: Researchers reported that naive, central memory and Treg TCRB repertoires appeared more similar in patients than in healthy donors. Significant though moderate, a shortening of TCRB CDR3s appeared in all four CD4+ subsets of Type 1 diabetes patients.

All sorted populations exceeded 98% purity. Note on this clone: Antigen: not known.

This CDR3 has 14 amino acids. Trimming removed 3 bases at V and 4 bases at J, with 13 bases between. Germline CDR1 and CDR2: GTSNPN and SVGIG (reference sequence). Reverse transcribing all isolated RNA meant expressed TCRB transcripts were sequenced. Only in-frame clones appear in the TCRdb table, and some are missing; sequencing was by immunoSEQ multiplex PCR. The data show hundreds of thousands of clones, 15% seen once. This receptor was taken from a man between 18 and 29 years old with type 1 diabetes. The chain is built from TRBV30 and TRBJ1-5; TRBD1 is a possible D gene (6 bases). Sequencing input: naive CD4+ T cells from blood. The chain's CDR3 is CAWSSGQTNQPQHF. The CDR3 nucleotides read TGTGCCTGGAGCTCCGGACAGACAAATCAGCCCCAGCATTTT.